One T cell receptor (beta chain) is described in this entry. Its antigen is still unknown. Base qualities are missing; no much larger clone stands one base away. Samples from volunteer blood donors who had recovered from COVID-19 were contributed by a second Seattle source. Whole blood was collected in K2EDTA tubes by collaborating institutions according to the institutions' own protocols. For TCRbeta analysis, collaborator samples were shipped as frozen whole blood, as isolated PBMCs, or as DNA extracted from either sample type. The data derive from a study of blood T cell repertoires in COVID-19 (TCRdb year 2020). About the full investigation: Samples covering the acute and convalescent phases of COVID-19 were provided by collaborators in the United States, Italy and Spain. Samples came from the ongoing ImmuneRACE study (first 160 participants) plus 1,254 subjects from 6 global collaborators. Nearly every sample came with metadata listing a de-identified subject ID, COVID-19 status, age in years and sex. Deeply sampled blood TCRbeta repertoires from subjects exposed to, actively infected with, or recovered from COVID-19 were included in the dataset. The repertoires were released in a freely available public database meant as a resource for research on the immune response to SARS-CoV-2. Where available, HLA class I and class II types were taken from metadata supplied by the sample provider and were not determined by assay-based typing. The material from the prospective study consisted of cDNA or gDNA derived from T cells, B-cell-depleted T cells, or PBMCs. General conclusions and limits of the study: Clinical and demographic metadata were provided uncurated, with the amount varying by source and participant.

The CDR1 and CDR2 encoded by the germline V gene are SGHAT and FQNNGV. V is clipped by 2 bases and J by 8 bases, and the sequence between their germline boundaries is 7 bases long. The CDR3 measures 12 amino acids from cysteine to phenylalanine. Just CDR3 DNA is preserved here, 36 bases in frame from base 1. TCRbeta CDR3 regions were amplified from genomic DNA by means of the immunoSEQ Assay, a bias-controlled multiplex PCR. From the authors' description of their analysis: Within the assay, amplification of reference gene primers was used to estimate how many nucleated cells each sample contained. To quantify the absolute abundance of each unique TCRbeta CDR3 rearrangement, sequence reads were collapsed and filtered. For each sample, productive Simpson clonality was calculated as the square root of Simpson's diversity index over productive rearrangements. Held by TCRdb, this immuneACCESS table contains in-frame sequences only and omits some clones. Under half of the omission traces to an unresolved V gene where checked; the cause of the rest is unknown. Clone size and V and J calls were adopted from that table, with D and trimming inferred from the DNA. The sample table lists 190,000 or so clones, about 83% of them with a count of one. The leading ten clones occupy about 0.96% of the sample.

The chain links TRBV11-2 with TRBJ2-1; too little of a D gene remains to name it. The clonotype was recovered from a woman between 18 and 30 years old who had recovered from COVID-19. Sequencing was done on a sample of peripheral blood. The nucleotide sequence is given as TGTGCCAGCAGCTTAATTGTCGATGAGCAGTTCTTC. It specifies CASSLIVDEQFF.